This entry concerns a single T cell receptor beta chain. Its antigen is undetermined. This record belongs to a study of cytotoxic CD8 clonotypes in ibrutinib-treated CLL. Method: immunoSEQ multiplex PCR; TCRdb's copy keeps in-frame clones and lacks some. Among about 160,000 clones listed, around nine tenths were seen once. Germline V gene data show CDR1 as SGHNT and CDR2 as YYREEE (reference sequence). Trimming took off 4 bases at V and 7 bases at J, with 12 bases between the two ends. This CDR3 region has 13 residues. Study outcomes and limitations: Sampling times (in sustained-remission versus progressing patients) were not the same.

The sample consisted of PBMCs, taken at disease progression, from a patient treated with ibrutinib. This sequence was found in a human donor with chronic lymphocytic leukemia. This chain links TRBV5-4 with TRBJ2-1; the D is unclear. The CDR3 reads CASSPGTVNEQFF. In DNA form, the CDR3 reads TGTGCCAGCAGCCCAGGAACGGTAAATGAGCAGTTCTTC.